Following are 7 T cell receptor beta chains from one sample sequenced in a study of shared clonotypes between healthy human individuals. Using immunoSEQ multiplex PCR, the repertoire was profiled, and TCRdb retains in-frame clones only, with some absent. The data hold about 2.4 million clones, with around 94% observed a single time. Sequenced material: naive CD4+ T cells sorted from blood. Indicated subset: CD45RA+ positively selected. The receptors here all came from a young man in good health.

The V and J genes are TRBV19 and TRBJ2-7; no definite D call. The CDR3 is made up of 13 amino acids. Germline lookup yields CDR1 LNHDA and CDR2 SQIVND (reference sequence). V lost 5 bases, J lost 0 bases, and 8 bases lay in between. The CDR3: CASSSVSSYEQYF. The CDR3 DNA follows: TGTGCCAGTAGTTCGGTGAGCTCCTACGAGCAGTACTTC.

The chain couples TRBV6-1 to TRBJ2-5; D is possibly TRBD2 (5 bases). CDR3 length: 13 residues. Deletions cut 7 bases from V and 5 bases from J, with 14 bases between. In germline, CDR1 is MNHNS, CDR2 SASEGT. The CDR3 here is CASKRTLPETQYF. In DNA form, the CDR3 reads TGTGCCAGCAAAAGGACTCTTCCGGAGACCCAGTACTTC.

This chain joins TRBV28 and TRBJ2-7; D gene unclear. Germline assignment: CDR1 MDHEN and CDR2 SYDVKM. V gave up 1 base and J gave up 3 bases, with 13 bases separating them. CDR3 length equals 15 residues. CDR3 nucleotides: TGTGCCAGCAGTTTATCTTCGATCAAATACTACGAGCAGTACTTC. Protein product: CASSLSSIKYYEQYF.

The chain couples TRBV2 to TRBJ1-2, with D hard to call. Deletions cut 8 bases from V and 1 base from J, with 8 bases between. This CDR3 region has 12 residues. Per germline, CDR1 SNHLY and CDR2 FYNNEI. This CDR3 reads CASSAVNYGYTF. In DNA, the CDR3 is TGTGCCAGCTCAGCGGTTAACTATGGCTACACCTTC.

This chain links TRBV4-1 with TRBJ1-3; no clear D. The CDR3 length is 16 residues. Trimming cost V 1 base and J 0 bases, with 10 bases left between them. Germline V gives CDR1 MGHRA, CDR2 YSYEKL. The CDR3 here is CASSQVRPASGNTIYF. The CDR3 DNA is TGCGCCAGCAGCCAAGTAAGGCCAGCCTCTGGAAACACCATATATTTT.

The chain couples TRBV2 to TRBJ2-7; 11 nucleotides line up with TRBD2. V dropped 6 bases and J dropped 6; count of bases not matched to a gene: 7. In germline, CDR1 is SNHLY, CDR2 FYNNEI. The CDR3 has 14 amino acids. CDR3 in amino acids: CASRETSGTSEQYF. DNA for the CDR3: TGTGCCAGCAGAGAGACTAGCGGGACATCCGAGCAGTACTTC.

The DNA of the CDR3 is TGTGCCTGGAATCCAGGGGAAACTAATGAAAAACTGTTTTTT. Its protein is CAWNPGETNEKLFF. This chain links TRBV30 with TRBJ1-4, with a weak D call TRBD1 (6 bases). Trimming removed 4 bases from V and 1 base from J, with 10 bases in between. The CDR3 spans 14 residues. Germline V gene lookup returns CDR1 GTSNPN and CDR2 SVGIG (reference sequence).